These T cell receptor beta chains were read from a single sample in a study of beta chain features in type 1 diabetes. Profiled with immunoSEQ multiplex PCR; TCRdb holds only in-frame clones, not every one. Seen here are over 120,000 clones, about 12% observed once, and the top ten hold under 1.5%. Material: central memory CD4+ T cells from blood. The receptors stem from a man between 18 and 35 years old with type 1 diabetes. Both conserved end residues are part of each CDR3.

V: TRBV28
CDR3: CASLEGMTDTQYF

V: TRBV18
CDR3: CASSPQPVSTSGNTIYF

V: TRBV28
CDR3: CASKWGVVAFF

V: TRBV15
CDR3: CATSTREALLSSNQPQHF

V: TRBV27
CDR3: CASRFSGGTPDTQYF

V: TRBV4-1
CDR3: CASSQEGVLGGTQYF

V: TRBV7-2
CDR3: CASSLAPAGMEGYTF

V: TRBV7-3
CDR3: CASSLDPNSPLHF

V: TRBV23-1
CDR3: CASIPTPGDENIQYF

V: TRBV7-2
CDR3: CASSLVGHEQYF

V: TRBV2
CDR3: CASSEAGTDTEAFF

V: TRBV4-1
CDR3: CASSQVNMGLDTGELFF

V: TRBV7-7
CDR3: CASSLTGSGAQYF

V: TRBV5-1
CDR3: CASSLEKSEQYF

V: TRBV2
CDR3: CASSERQVLSNQPQHF

V: TRBV16
CDR3: CASTYRGGAEAFF

V: TRBV6-5
CDR3: CASDSSSSRGQTQYF

V: TRBV20-1
CDR3: CSAAFREEQYF

V: TRBV5-4
CDR3: CASSQGTGGTDTQYF

V: TRBV11-2
CDR3: CASSLDQVNTEAFF

V: TRBV27
CDR3: CASSLDLRGYTF

V: TRBV7-9
CDR3: CASSRDGWREQYF

V: TRBV10-2
CDR3: CASSRLAGGNEQFF

V: TRBV30
CDR3: CAWSLSAQSPLHF

V: TRBV5-1
CDR3: CASSFDRSPETQYF

V: TRBV5-4
CDR3: CASSLVQVYNEQFF

V: TRBV6-5
CDR3: CASRSGKDTQYF

V: TRBV6-5
CDR3: CASSPGDLSDTQYF

V: TRBV30
CDR3: CAWSSGKETQYF

V: TRBV2
CDR3: CASGDSGGSDTQYF

V: TRBV6-5
CDR3: CASSYSLANAYNEQFF

V: TRBV27
CDR3: CASSFRGTYEQYF

V: TRBV29-1
CDR3: CSGRPTGRTDTQYF

V: TRBV7-3
CDR3: CASSLDSGGYNEQFF

V: TRBV30
CDR3: CAWSVQENTEAFF

V: TRBV6-4
CDR3: CASSEQGTSTDTQYF